The 26 T cell receptor beta chains below come from one sample, sequenced in a study of T cells in Graves' hyperthyroidism and ophthalmopathy. Amplified TCR beta CDR3 regions came from RNA transcripts. The primer set for the first-round RT-PCR of the TCR CDR3 was HTBI. TCRdb reprocessed the multiplex PCR reads via MiXCR and lists one record per CDR3 protein. The profile covers 450,000 to 650,000 distinct CDR3 sequences, with less than 25% appearing a single time and around a quarter taken by the ten largest. Sequences were obtained from blood. These receptors all come from a man aged 18 to 29 with Graves' hyperthyroidism.

CDR3: CASSRQSQYQETQYF. The CDR3 region has the DNA TGTGCCAGCAGTCGACAGAGTCAGTACCAAGAGACCCAGTACTTC. The chain uses TRBV2 and TRBJ2-5; TRBD1 might be the D (5 bases). The CDR3 has 15 residues. V dropped 5 bases and J dropped 0 bases, with 13 bases sitting between them. The germline V gene has CDR1 SNHLY and CDR2 FYNNEI.

This clonotype was counted many times. J is TRBJ1-5 and V is TRBV20-1; 9 positions match TRBD1. V gave up 6 bases and J gave up 7 bases; unmatched junction bases: 13. Germline CDR1 reads DFQATT; CDR2 reads SNEGSKA (reference sequence). This CDR3 contains 15 residues. The CDR3 is CSASLRDRVGQPQHF. CDR3 coding DNA: TGCAGTGCAAGTCTCCGGGACAGGGTCGGACAGCCCCAGCATTTT.

Many counts were recorded for this clonotype. The chain links TRBV19 to TRBJ1-1; possible D gene TRBD1, 5 bases. The germline CDR1 and CDR2 sequences are LNHDA and SQIVND (reference sequence). The CDR3 sequence is 14 residues long. V lost 1 base and J 5 bases, leaving 11 bases between the germline ends. As DNA, the CDR3 is TGTGCCAGTAGTATAGGGGGCGGCTTAACTGAAGCTTTCTTT. This sequence encodes CASSIGGGLTEAFF.

Many counts were recorded for this clonotype. The V gene is TRBV6-2 or TRBV6-3, the J gene TRBJ1-1; TRBD1 might be the D (5 bases). The CDR3 loop spans 16 amino acids. Between the trimmed V and J ends, which lost 6 bases and 4 bases, there was a span of 21 bases. The germline CDR1 and CDR2 sequences are MNHEY and SVGEGT. CDR3 coding DNA: TGTGCCAGCAGGATCGACAGAGGGGCTAGGGGCACTGAAGCTTTCTTT. Translating gives CASRIDRGARGTEAFF.

The rearrangement uses TRBV12-3 or TRBV12-4 and TRBJ1-1; a possible D gene is TRBD1 (5 bases). The CDR3 has 14 residues. V gave up 3 bases and J gave up 4 bases, with 12 bases separating them. The CDR3 sequence is CASSFGVGGTEAFF. CDR3 coding DNA: TGTGCCAGCAGTTTCGGGGTGGGGGGCACTGAAGCTTTCTTT.

This clonotype showed up many times. This chain uses TRBV7-3 with TRBJ2-5, with a tentative D call TRBD2 (6 bases). V dropped 4 bases and J dropped 6 bases, with 21 bases sitting between them. CDR1 is SGHTA, CDR2 FQGTGA, per germline. This CDR3 has 16 residues. This chain's CDR3 is CASSSTSPLALKTQYF. CDR3 in DNA: TGTGCCAGCAGCTCCACCTCCCCACTAGCACTGAAGACCCAGTACTTC.

The rearrangement joins TRBV29-1 to TRBJ2-7; D gene ambiguous. This CDR3 has 14 residues. Per germline, CDR1 SQVTM and CDR2 ANQGSEA. Trimming took 6 bases from V and 0 from J, leaving 15 bases between them. The CDR3 loop is CSVSGRRSSYEQYF. The CDR3, as DNA: TGCAGCGTGTCAGGACGGCGGAGCTCCTACGAGCAGTACTTC.

This clonotype was seen ten or more times. The chain links TRBV6-1 to TRBJ2-7; D uncertain. The CDR3 runs 14 residues. Germline CDR1 is MNHNS and CDR2 is SASEGT. The ends were cut back, 2 bases at V and 1 base at J, with 9 bases in the middle. The CDR3 sequence: CASSEMARSYEQYF. The CDR3 bases are TGTGCCAGCAGTGAAATGGCCAGATCCTACGAGCAGTACTTC.

Ten or more counts support this clonotype. The rearrangement uses TRBV5-1 and TRBJ2-2; D gene unclear. V was cut by 0 bases and J by 1 base, with 7 bases left in between. The V gene's germline CDR1 is SGHRS and CDR2 YFSETQ. The CDR3 totals 15 residues. Here the CDR3 reads CASSLERKNTGELFF. The CDR3 DNA follows: TGCGCCAGCAGCTTGGAACGAAAGAACACCGGGGAGCTGTTTTTT.

This clonotype was seen at least ten times. The chain combines TRBV12-5 with TRBJ2-7, with 10 bases matching TRBD1. Germline CDR1 LGHNT, CDR2 FRNRAP. This CDR3 spans 16 amino acids. After removal of 3 bases from V and 3 bases from J, the junction contained 8 bases not matched to a gene. The CDR3 spells CASGLGPGTGDYEQYF. The CDR3 region has the DNA TGTGCTAGTGGTTTAGGTCCCGGGACAGGGGACTACGAGCAGTACTTC. The complete variable domain, with remaining parts taken from reference TRBV12-5 and TRBJ2-7, reads DARVTQTPRHKVTEMGQEVTMRCQPILGHNTVFWYRQTMMQGLELLAYFRNRAPLDDSGMPKDRFSAEMPDATLATLKIQPSEPRDSAVYFCASGLGPGTGDYEQYFGPGTRLTVT.

This clonotype was observed many times. V is TRBV2 and J is TRBJ1-2; D is unclear. This CDR3 is 15 amino acids long. The germline V gene has CDR1 SNHLY and CDR2 FYNNEI. V was pared by 10 bases and J by 0 bases, with 18 bases between. The CDR3 DNA follows: TGTGCCACCAATCCTACACAGAACTCTAACTATGGCTACACCTTC. Translated: CATNPTQNSNYGYTF.

This clonotype was recorded at least ten times. V gene TRBV12-3 or TRBV12-4 combines with J gene TRBJ1-1, with 7 positions matching TRBD1. The V gene end was trimmed by 8 bases and the J gene end by 7 bases; junction bases not matched to a gene: 7. CDR3 length equals 12 residues. CDR3 in DNA: TGTGCCAGCTGGAACAGGGGACTTGAAGCTTTCTTT. Its protein product is CASWNRGLEAFF.

With respect to this clonotype: With a much larger clone just one base away, this may be a read error. The chain employs TRBV7-9 and TRBJ2-2; D unresolved. Trimming removed 4 bases from V and 4 bases from J, with 10 bases in between. There are 14 residues in the CDR3. Germline CDR1 reads SEHNR; CDR2 reads FQNEAQ (reference sequence). CDR3 nucleotides: TGTGCCAGCAGCTCCGGGCCTCTCACCGGGGAGCTGTTTTTT. Translating gives CASSSGPLTGELFF.

This clonotype showed up many times. A read error may account for a junction end that differs from germline. This sequence joins TRBV6-1 and TRBJ1-1; D is undetermined. This CDR3 is built from 14 residues. CDR1 is MNHNS, CDR2 SASEGT, per germline. CDR3 sequence reads: CASSEGSVNTEAFF. The CDR3 DNA reads TGTGCCAGCAGCGAAGGCTCGGTGAACACTGAAGCTTTCTTT.

As regards this clonotype: The CDR3 does not close with the conserved phenylalanine or tryptophan, likely indicating a read error. The CDR3: CASSLKGAGYGYTL. The CDR3 DNA follows: TGTGCCAGCAGTTTAAAGGGGGCAGGCTATGGCTACACCCTC. The V gene is TRBV27, the J gene TRBJ1-2; TRBD1 aligns across 7 bases. The CDR3 spans 14 residues. Per the germline V gene, CDR1 is MNHEY and CDR2 is SMNVEV (reference sequence). After removal of 2 bases from V and 4 bases from J, the junction contained 4 bases not matched to a gene.

This chain links TRBV12-3 or TRBV12-4 with TRBJ1-2, with TRBD1 matching over 11 bases. The CDR3 has 15 residues. Germline trimming cut 6 bases from V and 3 bases from J; bases unmatched to any gene: 6. The CDR3 nucleotides read TGTGCCAGCAGACTATCGGGACAGGGGGACTATGGCTACACCTTC. It yields the protein CASRLSGQGDYGYTF.

A word on this clonotype: It may be a read error: a sequence one base away is much more abundant. Here the CDR3 reads CAWGVRGRQPQHF. CDR3 coding DNA: TGTGCCTGGGGTGTACGAGGCCGACAGCCCCAGCATTTT. The chain carries TRBV30 and TRBJ1-5; the D is unclear. Per germline, CDR1 GTSNPN and CDR2 SVGIG (reference sequence). The CDR3 extends over 13 amino acids.

V is TRBV29-1 and J is TRBJ2-5, with 7 positions matching TRBD1. The germline V gene has CDR1 SQVTM and CDR2 ANQGSEA. With 3 bases clipped from V and 3 bases from J, the junction kept 4 bases outside the gene matches. There are 13 residues in the CDR3. CDR3 sequence (DNA): TGCAGCGTTGATCAGGGGGTAGAAGAGACCCAGTACTTC. Protein: CSVDQGVEETQYF. Full variable domain (outside the CDR3, taken from reference TRBV29-1 and TRBJ2-5): SAVISQKPSRDICQRGTSLTIQCQVDSQVTMMFWYRQQPGQSLTLIATANQGSEATYESGFVIDKFPISRPNLTFSTLTVSNMSPEDSSIYLCSVDQGVEETQYFGPGTRLLVL.

This clonotype was recorded at least ten times. The gene calls are TRBV12-3 or TRBV12-4 and TRBJ1-2; D unclear. Trimming shortened V by 2 bases and J by 2 bases, and 0 bases separated the two germline ends. The CDR3 has 11 residues. CDR3 amino acids: CASSLNYGYTF. For the CDR3, the DNA is TGTGCCAGCAGTTTAAACTATGGCTACACCTTC.

This clonotype was seen many times. The chain employs TRBV25-1 and TRBJ2-7, with 10 bases identical to TRBD1. Unmatched junction bases numbered 14, after V lost 7 bases and J lost 5 bases. CDR1 is MGHDK, CDR2 SYGVNS, per germline. The CDR3 length is 16 residues. CDR3 bases: TGTGCCAGCAAATCACACACGGGACAGGGGTTCCACGAGCAGTACTTC. Translated: CASKSHTGQGFHEQYF.

This clonotype was picked up many times. The chain carries TRBV9 and TRBJ2-6; D gene unclear. The germline V gene has CDR1 SGDLS and CDR2 YYNGEE. The CDR3 has 13 amino acids. V was shortened by 6 bases and J by 3 bases, with 7 bases between the two germline ends. The DNA of the CDR3 is TGTGCCAGCAAACGATTTGGGGCCAACGTCCTGACTTTC. Translation gives CASKRFGANVLTF.

V usage is TRBV11-2 and J usage is TRBJ2-7; 11 nucleotides match TRBD2. The CDR3 is 16 residues long. Per germline, CDR1 SGHAT and CDR2 FQNNGV. Trimming removed 5 bases from V and 4 bases from J; junction bases left unmatched: 10. CDR3 protein: CASSLGRASGGYEQYF. DNA of the CDR3: TGTGCCAGCAGCCTCGGGAGGGCTAGCGGGGGGTACGAGCAGTACTTC.

Ten or more counts support this clonotype. The chain has TRBV29-1 and TRBJ1-1, with D possibly being TRBD1 (5 bases). Germline values: CDR1 SQVTM, CDR2 ANQGSEA. The CDR3 sequence is 12 residues long. V dropped 4 bases and J dropped 7 bases, with 13 bases sitting between them. CDR3 region: CSVASGRGEAFF. As DNA, the CDR3 is TGCAGCGTTGCCTCGGGGCGAGGTGAAGCTTTCTTT.

This clonotype was seen ten or more times. V gene TRBV5-1 combines with J gene TRBJ2-7, with D maybe TRBD1 (5 bases). CDR3 length: 15 amino acids. With 0 bases removed from V and 4 bases from J, the gap between germline ends came to 14 bases. CDR1 SGHRS and CDR2 YFSETQ come from the germline V gene. CDR3 residues: CASSLDRPALYEQYF. The CDR3 bases are TGCGCCAGCAGCTTGGACAGGCCGGCCCTATACGAGCAGTACTTC.

This clonotype was seen ten or more times. The conserved closing phenylalanine or tryptophan is absent in this CDR3, likely reflecting a read error. The chain combines TRBV11-2 with TRBJ1-2; 11 bases match TRBD1. The CDR3 totals 17 residues. Trimming removed 7 bases from V and 0 bases from J; junction bases left unmatched: 10. From germline, CDR1 is SGHAT and CDR2 FQNNGV. CDR3 residues: CASTRSGTGGANYGYTI. Here the CDR3 DNA reads TGTGCCAGCACCCGCTCCGGGACAGGGGGAGCTAACTATGGCTACACCATC.

On this clonotype itself: A read error is possible here, since a much larger clone lies one base away. The chain has TRBV2 and TRBJ1-1; no clear D. The CDR3 length is 13 residues. The germline V and J ends were trimmed by 8 bases and 2 bases, with 12 bases remaining between them. Germline values: CDR1 SNHLY, CDR2 FYNNEI. CDR3 sequence: CASSDIPNTEAFF. CDR3 bases: TGTGCCAGCTCAGACATTCCCAACACTGAAGCTTTCTTT. The full variable domain, its missing parts supplied by reference TRBV2 and TRBJ1-1, is EPEVTQTPSHQVTQMGQEVILRCVPISNHLYFYWYRQILGQKVEFLVSFYNNEISEKSEIFDDQFSVERPDGSNFTLKIRSTKLEDSAMYFCASSDIPNTEAFFGQGTRLTVV.